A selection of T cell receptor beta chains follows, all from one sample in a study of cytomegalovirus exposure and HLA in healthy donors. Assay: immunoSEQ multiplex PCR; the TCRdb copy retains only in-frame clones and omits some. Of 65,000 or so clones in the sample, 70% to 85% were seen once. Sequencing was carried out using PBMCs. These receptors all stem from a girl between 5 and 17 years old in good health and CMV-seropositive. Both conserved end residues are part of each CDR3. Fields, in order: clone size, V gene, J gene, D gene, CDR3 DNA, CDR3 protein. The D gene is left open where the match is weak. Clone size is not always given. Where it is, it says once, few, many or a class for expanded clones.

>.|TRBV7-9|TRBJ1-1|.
TGTGCCAGCAGCCCACGACAGGCTCGAGCTTTCTTT
CASSPRQARAFF
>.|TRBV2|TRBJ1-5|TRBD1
TGTGCCAGCAGTGAAGAAAGGCAGGGGGAACAGCCCCAGCATTTT
CASSEERQGEQPQHF
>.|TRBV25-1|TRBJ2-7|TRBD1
TGTGCCAGCAGTGCCGGGACAGGGTTTGGCGAGCAGTACTTC
CASSAGTGFGEQYF
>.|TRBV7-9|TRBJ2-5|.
TGTGCCAGCAGCTTAGATCGAGGGGGGACCCAGTACTTC
CASSLDRGGTQYF
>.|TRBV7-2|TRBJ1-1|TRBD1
TGTGCCAGCAGCTTAAGGCCCAGGGGGCAGGAAGCTTTCTTT
CASSLRPRGQEAFF
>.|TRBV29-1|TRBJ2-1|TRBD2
TGCAGCTCAAAAGGGAGCGGGAGTCTTAAAGAGCAGTTCTTC
CSSKGSGSLKEQFF
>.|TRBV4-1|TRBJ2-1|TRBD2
TGCGCCAGCAGCCGAACTGGACTAGCGGGATGGTGGAATGAGCAGTTCTTC
CASSRTGLAGWWNEQFF
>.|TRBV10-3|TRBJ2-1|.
TGTGCCATCAGTGACAGCTCCTACAATGAGCAGTTCTTC
CAISDSSYNEQFF
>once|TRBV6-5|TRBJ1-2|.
TGTGCCAGCAGGGCAGGAGGTGGCTATGGCTACACCTTC
CASRAGGGYGYTF
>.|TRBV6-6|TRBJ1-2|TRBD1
TGTGCCAGCAGTTACGACAGGGGAAGTGATGGCTACACCTTC
CASSYDRGSDGYTF
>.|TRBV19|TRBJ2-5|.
TGTGCCAGTAGCACCCAGGGGGAGACCCAGTACTTC
CASSTQGETQYF
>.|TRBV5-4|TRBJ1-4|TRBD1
TGTGCCAGCAGCCCTCCTCAGGGGGTAGCTAATGAAAAACTGTTTTTT
CASSPPQGVANEKLFF
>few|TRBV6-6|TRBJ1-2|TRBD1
TGTGCCAGCAGTTACGCTACAGGGGGCGCCCATGGCTACACCTTC
CASSYATGGAHGYTF
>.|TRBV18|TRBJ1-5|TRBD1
TGTGCCAGCTCGCAGGACAGGAGCTATCAGCCCCAGCATTTT
CASSQDRSYQPQHF
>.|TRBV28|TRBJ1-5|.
TGTGCCAGCAGTCCGGGACAAGCCCGGCCCCAGCATTTT
CASSPGQARPQHF
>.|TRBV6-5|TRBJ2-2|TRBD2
TGTGCTACTGGCGGGAGGGACACCGGGGAGCTGTTTTTT
CATGGRDTGELFF
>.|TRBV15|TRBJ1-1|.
TGTGCCACCAGCCCCCGTGTAGGCGGGCACACTGAAGCTTTCTTT
CATSPRVGGHTEAFF
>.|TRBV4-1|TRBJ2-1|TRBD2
TGCGCCAGCAACCGACCGGGACTAGCGGACAATGAGCAGTTCTTC
CASNRPGLADNEQFF
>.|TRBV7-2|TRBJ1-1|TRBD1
TGTGCCAGCAGCCCCTGGACAGGGGTGAACACTGAAGCTTTCTTT
CASSPWTGVNTEAFF
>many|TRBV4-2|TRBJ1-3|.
TGTGCCAGCAGCCAAGGGGGCTTCCCAGGGGACACCATATATTTT
CASSQGGFPGDTIYF
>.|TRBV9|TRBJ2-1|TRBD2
TGTGCCAGCAGCGGCAGCGGGACCTCCTACAATGAGCAGTTCTTC
CASSGSGTSYNEQFF
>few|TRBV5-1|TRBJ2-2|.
TGCGCCAGCAGCTTGGCGGTGACAGCGAACACCGGGGAGCTGTTTTTT
CASSLAVTANTGELFF
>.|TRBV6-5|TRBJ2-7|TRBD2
TGTGCCAGCACGATGTCCGGGGGGGCCTCCTACGAGCAGTACTTC
CASTMSGGASYEQYF
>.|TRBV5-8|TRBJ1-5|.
TGTGCCAGCAGCTTGTGGGGGGAAGGCAATCAGCCCCAGCATTTT
CASSLWGEGNQPQHF
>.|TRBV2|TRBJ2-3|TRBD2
TGTGCCAGCAGCCTTAGCGGGGGGGAAGATACGCAGTATTTT
CASSLSGGEDTQYF
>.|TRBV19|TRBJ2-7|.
TGTGCCAGTAGTATCGGGAGACAGTACGAGCAGTACTTC
CASSIGRQYEQYF
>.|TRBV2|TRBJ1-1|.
TGTGCCAGCAGTGGTCGGGGGTTTATGAACACTGAAGCTTTCTTT
CASSGRGFMNTEAFF
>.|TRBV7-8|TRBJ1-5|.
TGTGCCAGCAGCTTAGGGGCCCGGGGAGGGAATCAGCCCCAGCATTTT
CASSLGARGGNQPQHF